This passage covers 29 T cell receptor beta chains from one sample sequenced in a study of T cell responses to AZD1222 COVID-19 vaccine. Sequencing was performed with immunoSEQ multiplex PCR; in TCRdb, only in-frame clones are kept and a portion is missing. In the table there are 150,000 to 250,000 clones, roughly 92% of which are singletons. The specimen was peripheral blood, collected 28 days after the second AZD1222 dose. These receptors came from an adult who received the AZD1222 COVID-19 vaccine.

The chain recombines TRBV30 with TRBJ1-1; maybe TRBD1 (6 bases). There are 15 residues in the CDR3. Germline V gives CDR1 GTSNPN, CDR2 SVGIG (reference sequence). V was pared by 0 bases and J by 4 bases, with 15 bases between. The CDR3 coding sequence is TGTGCCTGGAGTGTACTGCCCAGGGGAGTCACTGAAGCTTTCTTT. Encoded protein: CAWSVLPRGVTEAFF.

The chain uses TRBV7-2 and TRBJ2-7, with D possibly TRBD1 on 5 matching bases. Trimming left V 2 bases short and J 7 bases short, with 18 bases between. This CDR3 is built from 15 residues. CDR1 and CDR2 from the germline V gene are SGHTA and FQGNSA. The CDR3 region has the DNA TGTGCCAGCAGCTTACCGACAGATGGGGTGGAAGAGCAGTACTTC. Its protein is CASSLPTDGVEEQYF.

The chain joins TRBV2 to TRBJ2-7; 7 bases are a match to TRBD1. Trimming at V came to 6 bases and at J to 9 bases, leaving 8 bases not matched to a gene. Germline CDR1 is SNHLY and CDR2 is FYNNEI. CDR3 length equals 12 residues. CDR3 in DNA: TGTGCCAGCAGGGGACAGCCGGTTCGGCAGTACTTC. Residues: CASRGQPVRQYF.

The gene calls are TRBV2 and TRBJ2-1; D is unclear. The CDR3 has 12 amino acids. V dropped 7 bases and J dropped 3 bases, with 7 bases sitting between them. The V gene's germline CDR1 is SNHLY and CDR2 FYNNEI. CDR3 residues: CASILNYNEQFF. Written as DNA, the CDR3 is TGTGCCAGCATCCTGAACTACAATGAGCAGTTCTTC.

The V gene is TRBV7-2, the J gene TRBJ1-5; no clear D gene. Germline V CDR1 and CDR2: SGHTA, FQGNSA. Trimming removed 2 bases from V and 5 bases from J, with 13 bases in between. The CDR3 is 15 residues long. CDR3 in amino acids: CASSLKWEGYQPQHF. Here the CDR3 DNA reads TGTGCCAGCAGCTTAAAGTGGGAGGGCTATCAGCCCCAGCATTTT.

The chain has TRBV11-2 and TRBJ1-1; the D is unclear. Trimming shortened V by 2 bases and J by 3 bases, and 7 bases separated the two germline ends. Germline V CDR1 and CDR2: SGHAT, FQNNGV. CDR3 length: 13 residues. CDR3 bases: TGTGCCAGCAGCTTACGGAGGGACACTGAAGCTTTCTTT. Protein product: CASSLRRDTEAFF.

The chain employs TRBV5-1 and TRBJ2-3; D gene uncertain. Trimming took 1 base from V and 4 from J, leaving 16 bases between them. There are 16 residues in the CDR3. Germline CDR1 reads SGHRS; CDR2 reads YFSETQ. The CDR3 nucleotides read TGCGCCAGCAGCTTGACAGCTTCCCCCCCCGCAGATACGCAGTATTTT. It translates to CASSLTASPPADTQYF.

The chain employs TRBV5-1 and TRBJ2-2, with no clear D. V was cut by 1 base and J by 3 bases, with 10 bases left in between. Germline-derived CDR1 and CDR2 are SGHRS and YFSETQ. The CDR3 sequence is 15 residues long. The CDR3 region is CASSLPSFDTGELFF. The CDR3 coding sequence is TGCGCCAGCAGCTTGCCGAGTTTCGACACCGGGGAGCTGTTTTTT.

V and J are TRBV3-1 (or the pseudogene TRBV3-2) and TRBJ1-2; D call uncertain. Germline V gives CDR1 LGHDT, CDR2 YNNKEL (reference sequence). The CDR3 sequence is 14 residues long. V was trimmed by 0 bases and J by 5 bases, leaving 10 bases between them. The CDR3 DNA follows: TGTGCCAGCAGCCAAGATCCCCAGGCGTATGGCTACACCTTC. It encodes CASSQDPQAYGYTF.

The count of this clone is one. The V call is TRBV10-3, the J call TRBJ1-6; 7 positions match TRBD1. Germline CDR1 reads ENHRY; CDR2 reads SYGVKD. This CDR3 has 14 residues. With 6 bases clipped from V and 8 bases from J, the junction kept 7 bases outside the gene matches. For the CDR3, the DNA is TGTGCCATCAGGCGGGACAGCGGCGATTCACCCCTCCACTTT. Its translation: CAIRRDSGDSPLHF.

This sequence joins TRBV24-1 and TRBJ2-3; D perhaps matches TRBD1 (5 bases). The germline CDR1 and CDR2 sequences are KGHDR and SFDVKD. The CDR3 runs 16 residues. Trimming pared 3 bases from V and 2 bases from J, leaving 14 bases between. CDR3 sequence (DNA): TGTGCCACCAGTGATCCTAATGACAGATACACAGATACGCAGTATTTT. Encoded protein: CATSDPNDRYTDTQYF.

This chain uses TRBV27 with TRBJ2-1, with D possibly being TRBD1 (6 bases). Germline CDR1 and CDR2: MNHEY and SMNVEV (reference sequence). CDR3 length: 15 amino acids. V dropped 5 bases and J dropped 6 bases, with 17 bases sitting between them. The CDR3, as DNA: TGTGCCAGCAGTCCACTAGGATTGGGGGCCAATGAGCAGTTCTTC. It translates to CASSPLGLGANEQFF.

As DNA, the CDR3 is TGTGCCAGCAGTTCGACCTGGACAGCTAATGAAAAACTGTTTTTT. Its translation is CASSSTWTANEKLFF. The rearrangement uses TRBV6-5 and TRBJ1-4; D is possibly TRBD1 (6 bases). Germline CDR1 is MNHEY and CDR2 is SVGAGI. This CDR3 is 15 amino acids long. The V end lost 4 bases, the J end lost 3 bases, and 12 bases lay between the germline ends.

The chain links TRBV3-1 (or the pseudogene TRBV3-2) to TRBJ2-3, with TRBD2 matching over 7 bases. CDR3 length equals 20 residues. V shed 1 base, J shed 2 bases, and the junction held 18 bases outside the gene matches. Germline CDR1 reads LGHDT; CDR2 reads YNNKEL (reference sequence). The CDR3 reads CASSQVFWGGPSVNTDTQYF. CDR3 sequence (DNA): TGTGCCAGCAGCCAAGTTTTTTGGGGAGGGCCATCAGTAAACACAGATACGCAGTATTTT.

The chain is built from TRBV3-1 (or the pseudogene TRBV3-2) and TRBJ1-1; the match to TRBD1 covers 8 bases. The CDR3 has 14 amino acids. Trimming took 5 bases from V and 4 from J; bases not matched to a gene: 6. Germline V gives CDR1 LGHDT, CDR2 YNNKEL (reference sequence). DNA for the CDR3: TGTGCCAGCAGCGCCCGGACAGGGCCCACTGAAGCTTTCTTT. Amino acids: CASSARTGPTEAFF.

The rearrangement joins TRBV5-4 to TRBJ2-3, with a tentative D call TRBD2 (6 bases). Germline V gene data show CDR1 as SGHNT and CDR2 as YYREEE (reference sequence). CDR3 size: 13 residues. The V and J ends lost 0 bases and 4 bases respectively, with 6 bases between them. CDR3 residues: CASSLGGADTQYF. The CDR3 DNA reads TGTGCCAGCAGCTTGGGGGGGGCAGATACGCAGTATTTT.

The rearrangement links TRBV11-3 to TRBJ1-1; perhaps TRBD1 as D (6 bases). Germline V gene data show CDR1 as SGHNT and CDR2 as YENEEA. The CDR3 has 13 amino acids. V gave up 4 bases and J gave up 7 bases, with 13 bases separating them. CDR3 DNA: TGTGCCAGCAGCTCACAGGGCCTTATTGAAGCTTTCTTT. Encoded protein: CASSSQGLIEAFF. Based on the CDR3 plus reference TRBV11-3 and TRBJ1-1, the full variable domain is EAGVVQSPRYKIIEKKQPVAFWCNPISGHNTLYWYLQNLGQGPELLIRYENEEAVDDSQLPKDRFSAERLKGVDSTLKIQPAELGDSAVYLCASSSQGLIEAFFGQGTRLTVV.

V usage is TRBV11-2 and J usage is TRBJ1-4; D gene uncertain. The CDR3 covers 11 residues. Trimming took 6 bases from V and 8 from J, leaving 7 bases between them. Germline CDR1 SGHAT, CDR2 FQNNGV. The CDR3 DNA reads as TGTGCCAGCAGGCGTAACGAAAAACTGTTTTTT. Translated: CASRRNEKLFF. Full variable domain (missing parts from reference TRBV11-2 and TRBJ1-4): EAGVAQSPRYKIIEKRQSVAFWCNPISGHATLYWYQQILGQGPKLLIQFQNNGVVDDSQLPKDRFSAERLKGVDSTLKIQPAKLEDSAVYLCASRRNEKLFFGSGTQLSVL.

The rearrangement joins TRBV3-1 (or the pseudogene TRBV3-2) to TRBJ1-5; TRBD1 matches at 7 bases. Germline CDR1 reads LGHDT; CDR2 reads YNNKEL (reference sequence). V lost 1 base to trimming and J lost 5 bases; unmatched junction nucleotides: 8. This CDR3 region has 16 residues. CDR3 residues: CASSQGPQGGDQPQHF. For the CDR3, the DNA is TGTGCCAGCAGCCAAGGCCCGCAGGGGGGGGATCAGCCCCAGCATTTT.

J is TRBJ1-5 and V is TRBV10-3; a weak D match, TRBD1 (5 bases). V was trimmed by 2 bases and J by 6 bases, leaving 8 bases between them. Germline assignment: CDR1 ENHRY and CDR2 SYGVKD. CDR3 size: 13 residues. The CDR3: CAISEQGGQPQHF. CDR3 in DNA: TGTGCCATCAGTGAGCAGGGAGGTCAGCCCCAGCATTTT.

This clone was counted once. The chain uses TRBV4-3 and TRBJ2-3; D may be TRBD1 or TRBD2 (5 bases each). The CDR3 length is 15 residues. The V gene lost 0 bases and the J gene lost 6 bases, with 13 bases spanning the gap. The V gene's germline CDR1 is LGHNA and CDR2 YSLEER. The CDR3 loop is CASSQDGTQGDTQYF. In nucleotides, the CDR3 is TGCGCCAGCAGCCAAGACGGGACGCAAGGTGATACGCAGTATTTT.

The chain joins TRBV11-2 to TRBJ2-7, with D tentatively TRBD1 (6 bases). In germline, CDR1 is SGHAT, CDR2 FQNNGV. CDR3 length: 15 residues. V lost 5 bases, J lost 2 bases, and 16 bases lay in between. CDR3 sequence reads: CASSTMTGDPYEQYF. The CDR3 DNA reads TGTGCCAGCAGCACCATGACAGGCGACCCCTACGAGCAGTACTTC. The full variable domain, its missing parts supplied by reference TRBV11-2 and TRBJ2-7, is EAGVAQSPRYKIIEKRQSVAFWCNPISGHATLYWYQQILGQGPKLLIQFQNNGVVDDSQLPKDRFSAERLKGVDSTLKIQPAKLEDSAVYLCASSTMTGDPYEQYFGPGTRLTVT.

The rearrangement uses TRBV14 and TRBJ2-5; D may match TRBD1 or TRBD2 (6 bases each). Trimming removed 1 base at V and 2 bases at J, with 11 bases between. The germline gives CDR1 SGHDN, CDR2 FVKESK. The CDR3 contains 15 residues. The CDR3: CASSQVRGLQETQYF. The CDR3 DNA reads as TGTGCCAGCAGCCAAGTCAGGGGACTTCAAGAGACCCAGTACTTC.

J is TRBJ1-1 and V is TRBV5-1; D not resolved. V gave up 4 bases and J gave up 1 base, with 5 bases separating them. Germline CDR1 is SGHRS and CDR2 is YFSETQ. The CDR3 totals 12 residues. CDR3 sequence: CASSAENTEAFF. Here the CDR3 DNA reads TGCGCCAGCAGCGCCGAGAACACTGAAGCTTTCTTT. Based on the CDR3 plus reference TRBV5-1 and TRBJ1-1, the full variable domain is KAGVTQTPRYLIKTRGQQVTLSCSPISGHRSVSWYQQTPGQGLQFLFEYFSETQRNKGNFPGRFSGRQFSNSRSEMNVSTLELGDSALYLCASSAENTEAFFGQGTRLTVV.

The V and J genes are TRBV5-4 and TRBJ1-3, with no clear D. This CDR3 spans 16 amino acids. Germline V gives CDR1 SGHNT, CDR2 YYREEE (reference sequence). V gave up 0 bases and J gave up 0 bases, with 10 bases separating them. CDR3 region: CASSLGEEYSGNTIYF. The CDR3, as DNA: TGTGCCAGCAGCTTGGGGGAGGAATACTCTGGAAACACCATATATTTT.

This chain uses TRBV21-1 with TRBJ2-7; the table's D call, TRBD2, was not checked against the DNA. TRBV21-1 is noted as a pseudogene. The CDR3 contains 11 residues. The CDR3 bases are TGTGCCACCCTACCGCTTTACGAGCAGTACTTC. Translated: CATLPLYEQYF.

V usage is TRBV12-3 or TRBV12-4 and J usage is TRBJ2-7; the D gene is possibly TRBD1 (6 bases). The V end lost 5 bases, the J end lost 5 bases, and 7 bases lay between the germline ends. The CDR3 contains 11 residues. CDR3 protein: CASSNRDEQYF. In DNA, the CDR3 is TGTGCCAGCAGTAACAGGGACGAGCAGTACTTC.

V and J are TRBV6-1 and TRBJ1-2; D not resolved. This CDR3 spans 16 amino acids. Germline lookup yields CDR1 MNHNS and CDR2 SASEGT. Trimming took 1 base from V and 4 from J, leaving 16 bases between them. Written as DNA, the CDR3 is TGTGCCAGCAGTGAAGGCCGGGCGTGGCTCTCCTATGGCTACACCTTC. It encodes CASSEGRAWLSYGYTF.

The genes are TRBV7-9 and TRBJ2-7; no clear D gene. Trimming cost V 1 base and J 1 base, with 8 bases left between them. The germline gives CDR1 SEHNR, CDR2 FQNEAQ (reference sequence). This CDR3 has 14 amino acids. For the CDR3, the DNA is TGTGCCAGCAGCTTAGGCGGCCCTTCCTACGAGCAGTACTTC. It yields the protein CASSLGGPSYEQYF. The full variable domain, completed using reference TRBV7-9 and TRBJ2-7, is DTGVSQNPRHKITKRGQNVTFRCDPISEHNRLYWYRQTLGQGPEFLTYFQNEAQLEKSRLLSDRFSAERPKGSFSTLEIQRTEQGDSAMYLCASSLGGPSYEQYFGPGTRLTVT.